The 23 T cell receptor beta chains reported below all come from one sample, sequenced in a study of CD8+CD57+ T cells in acquired aplastic anemia (dated by TCRdb to 2016 to 2019). Sequencing was carried out with an Illumina HiSeq 2000. TCR beta VDJ combination and CDR3 sequence profiling used genomic DNA as the template. In-frame beta chains were kept once TCRdb had trimmed the public reads at Q25 with fastp and called clones with MiXCR. Every entry covers one CDR3 protein and lists the most common genes and DNA from its rows. For this sample the table gives some 410,000 distinct CDR3 sequences, of which 65% to 80% were detected only once. The ten largest clones take up approximately 3.9% of the sample. The sample was sorted CD4+, CD8+, or CD8+CD57+ T cells (not recorded which) from PBMCs. The receptors were sampled from a human donor in good health, serving as a control.

Turning to this clonotype: This likely comes from a read error, as the CDR3 has no conserved phenylalanine or tryptophan at its end. The DNA is omitted, as the CDR3 cannot be located on it reliably, and the CDR3 follows TCRdb's listing. The chain couples TRBV9 to TRBJ2-5; the table gives TRBD1 as D, unverified against the DNA. Germline V gives CDR1 SGDLS, CDR2 YYNGEE. The CDR3 contains 13 residues when both ends are counted. CDR3 amino acids: CASSPRTGHRYFV.

Remarks on this clonotype: A much larger clone differs by one base, so this may be a read error. V and J are TRBV12-3 or TRBV12-4 and TRBJ2-3; 7 nucleotides align to TRBD1. This CDR3 region has 16 residues. CDR3 bases: TGTGCCAGCAGTTTTAGGGGGCCTAGTGTCACAGAGACGCAGTATTTT. It yields the protein CASSFRGPSVTETQYF.

For this clonotype: Because the CDR3's place on the DNA is in doubt, the DNA is left out and the CDR3 is given as listed by TCRdb. The chain is built from TRBV15 and TRBJ2-6. Germline V gene data show CDR1 as LNHNV and CDR2 as YYDKDF (reference sequence). Including both end residues, the CDR3 is 15 amino acids long. CDR3 residues: CATSFVAAGANVLAF.

V and J are TRBV20-1 and TRBJ2-7; possibly TRBD2 for D (5 bases). The length of the CDR3 is 13 residues. CDR1 is DFQATT, CDR2 SNEGSKA, per germline (reference sequence). V dropped 0 bases and J dropped 8 bases, with 14 bases sitting between them. CDR3 loop: CSARDRRLAQQYF. CDR3 in DNA: TGCAGTGCTAGAGATCGGAGGCTAGCCCAGCAGTACTTC.

A few counts support this clonotype. The rearrangement joins TRBV7-2 to TRBJ1-5; D not certain. V gave up 5 bases and J gave up 3 bases, with 8 bases separating them. This CDR3 region has 13 residues. Germline lookup yields CDR1 SGHTA and CDR2 FQGNSA. The CDR3 spells CASSRSDNQPQHF. CDR3 nucleotides: TGTGCCAGCAGCCGTTCAGACAATCAGCCCCAGCATTTT.

This clonotype showed up just once. The chain carries TRBV5-1 and TRBJ2-2; D might be TRBD1 (5 bases). V was shortened by 0 bases and J by 11 bases, with 11 bases between the two germline ends. Germline V lookup: CDR1 SGHRS, CDR2 YFSETQ. CDR3 length: 13 amino acids. CDR3 nucleotides: TGCGCCAGCAGCTTGGGGGCAGGGCAAGAGCTGTTTTTT. Amino acids: CASSLGAGQELFF.

This chain links TRBV5-4 with TRBJ2-3, with D tentatively TRBD2 (5 bases). Germline V gives CDR1 SGHNT, CDR2 YYREEE (reference sequence). Trimming took 9 bases from V and 4 from J, leaving 21 bases between them. The CDR3 loop spans 15 amino acids. CDR3 coding DNA: TGTGCCACCCTGGAAGGGATAGGGCGGGCAGATACGCAGTATTTT. It translates to CATLEGIGRADTQYF.

The J gene is TRBJ1-1, the V gene TRBV20-1; no clear D gene. From germline, CDR1 is DFQATT and CDR2 SNEGSKA (reference sequence). V gave up 6 bases and J gave up 4 bases, with 6 bases separating them. The CDR3 has 10 amino acids. This CDR3 reads CSAYATEAFF. For the CDR3, the DNA is TGCAGTGCCTATGCCACTGAAGCTTTCTTT.

The V gene is TRBV9, the J gene TRBJ2-7; D tentatively fits TRBD1 or TRBD2 (5 bases each). The CDR3 sequence is 14 residues long. Germline CDR1 is SGDLS and CDR2 is YYNGEE. Trimming left V 2 bases short and J 13 bases short, with 22 bases between. CDR3 coding DNA: TGTGCCAGCAGCGTGGGACCCGAACCAACCCTCCACTACTTC. Translation: CASSVGPEPTLHYF.

On this clonotype: The junction departs from the called germline gene at one end, perhaps through a read error. The V gene is TRBV2, the J gene TRBJ2-6; 7 bases line up with TRBD2. CDR1 is SNHLY and CDR2 is FYNNEI in the germline V gene. The CDR3 runs 17 residues. The CDR3 protein is CASSPLGGGSGWKHHIF. CDR3 nucleotide sequence: TGTGCCAGCAGTCCACTGGGGGGGGGGAGCGGCTGGAAACACCATATTTTC.

At least ten counts were recorded for this clonotype. This chain uses TRBV7-2 with TRBJ2-5, with D tentatively TRBD1 or TRBD2 (6 bases each). This CDR3 comprises 14 residues. The germline CDR1 and CDR2 sequences are SGHTA and FQGNSA. Trimming took off 4 bases at V and 5 bases at J, with 14 bases between the two ends. The CDR3 spells CASSSRGVSETQYF. CDR3 sequence (DNA): TGTGCCAGCAGCTCGAGGGGGGTATCGGAGACCCAGTACTTC. The full variable domain, with the rest looked up from reference TRBV7-2 and TRBJ2-5, is GAGVSQSPSNKVTEKGKDVELRCDPISGHTALYWYRQSLGQGLEFLIYFQGNSAPDKSGLPSDRFSAERTGGSVSTLTIQRTQQEDSAVYLCASSSRGVSETQYFGPGTRLLVL.

There are many counts of this clonotype. This chain links TRBV7-2 with TRBJ1-2; D perhaps matches TRBD1 (5 bases). V was trimmed by 4 bases and J by 4 bases, leaving 16 bases between them. This CDR3 contains 15 residues. The V gene's germline CDR1 is SGHTA and CDR2 FQGNSA. Here the CDR3 reads CASSSHGHPSYGYTF. DNA of the CDR3: TGTGCCAGCAGCTCCCACGGACATCCCTCCTATGGCTACACCTTC.

This chain joins TRBV5-6 and TRBJ2-7; D is unresolved. CDR1 is SGHDT, CDR2 YYEEEE, per germline. The germline V and J ends were trimmed by 2 bases and 2 bases, with 8 bases remaining between them. This CDR3 spans 13 amino acids. The CDR3 here is CASSLAPPYEQYF. The CDR3 DNA reads as TGTGCCAGCAGCTTAGCGCCCCCCTACGAGCAGTACTTC.

The rearrangement links TRBV13 to TRBJ2-7; possible D gene TRBD1, 6 bases. The CDR3 contains 15 residues. Trimming pared 4 bases from V and 3 bases from J, leaving 16 bases between. CDR1 and CDR2 from the germline V gene are PRHDT and FYEKMQ (reference sequence). The CDR3 DNA is TGTGCCAGCAGCTCAGCAGGGGCCGCTATCTACGAGCAGTACTTC. Translated: CASSSAGAAIYEQYF.

The V gene is TRBV25-1, the J gene TRBJ1-2; a possible D gene is TRBD1 (6 bases). CDR3 length: 13 amino acids. Trimming removed 2 bases at V and 4 bases at J, with 8 bases between. The germline gives CDR1 MGHDK, CDR2 SYGVNS. This CDR3 reads CASSEEGVYGYTF. The CDR3 DNA reads TGTGCCAGCAGTGAAGAGGGGGTCTATGGCTACACCTTC.

The chain employs TRBV7-9 and TRBJ1-1; D is perhaps TRBD1 (6 bases). Germline V gene data show CDR1 as SEHNR and CDR2 as FQNEAQ (reference sequence). Trimming pared 5 bases from V and 13 bases from J, leaving 20 bases between. The CDR3 loop spans 13 amino acids. The CDR3 sequence is CASSLGDIGPDFF. The CDR3 region has the DNA TGTGCCAGCAGCCTGGGGGACATCGGGCCGGATTTCTTT.

The table lists this clonotype with a count of one. The DNA for the CDR3 is TGTGCCAGCAGGTCGCTGGACAGAAACACTGAAGCTTTCTTT. Translating it yields CASRSLDRNTEAFF. V usage is TRBV12-3 or TRBV12-4 and J usage is TRBJ1-1; possibly TRBD1 for D (6 bases). This CDR3 has 14 residues. Trimming shortened V by 6 bases and J by 2 bases, and 13 bases separated the two germline ends.

The J gene is TRBJ1-5, the V gene TRBV20-1; TRBD1 might be the D (5 bases). The CDR3 runs 14 residues. Germline CDR1 reads DFQATT; CDR2 reads SNEGSKA (reference sequence). V was trimmed by 6 bases and J by 8 bases, leaving 20 bases between them. CDR3: CSAGEWGTDKPQHF. As DNA, the CDR3 is TGCAGTGCGGGGGAGTGGGGCACAGATAAGCCCCAGCATTTT.

V and J are TRBV12-3 or TRBV12-4 and TRBJ1-4, with TRBD1 identical over 7 bases. V was clipped by 7 bases and J by 9 bases; unmatched bases: 8. The CDR3 consists of 13 residues. The chain's CDR3 is CASTSVQGKKLFF. CDR3 sequence (DNA): TGTGCCAGCACCTCCGTACAGGGGAAAAAACTGTTTTTT.

This clonotype has a single count. The chain has TRBV5-6 and TRBJ1-1, with D unclear. There are 12 residues in the CDR3. Germline CDR1 and CDR2: SGHDT and YYEEEE. Deletions cut 1 base from V and 5 bases from J, with 6 bases between. Here the CDR3 reads CASSLMCTEAFF. As DNA, the CDR3 is TGTGCCAGCAGCTTGATGTGTACTGAAGCTTTCTTT. Together with reference TRBV5-6 and TRBJ1-1, the CDR3 gives the full variable domain: DAGVTQSPTHLIKTRGQQVTLRCSPKSGHDTVSWYQQALGQGPQFIFQYYEEEERQRGNFPDRFSGHQFPNYSSELNVNALLLGDSALYLCASSLMCTEAFFGQGTRLTVV.

Notes on this clonotype: A junction boundary mismatches the germline segment, possibly from a read error. The chain recombines TRBV7-2 with TRBJ2-1, with D uncertain. Per the germline V gene, CDR1 is SGHTA and CDR2 is FQGNSA. The CDR3 runs 13 residues. CDR3 nucleotides: TGTGCCACCAGCAGAGAAAGAGTTAAGCCCCAATTGTTT. Translating gives CATSRERVKPQLF.

This chain joins TRBV5-6 and TRBJ2-3; 12 bases are shared with TRBD1. From germline, CDR1 is SGHDT and CDR2 YYEEEE. The CDR3 runs 15 residues. V was clipped by 4 bases and J by 5 bases; unmatched bases: 5. The CDR3 region is CASSLGTGGEDTQYF. The CDR3 nucleotides are TGTGCCAGCAGCCTTGGGACAGGGGGCGAAGATACGCAGTATTTT.

The CDR3 bases are TGTGCCAGCAGTGAGGACAACTCTGGGGCCAACGTCCTGACTTTC. This codes for CASSEDNSGANVLTF. The chain carries TRBV6-1 and TRBJ2-6, with D perhaps TRBD1 (5 bases). CDR3 length: 15 residues. Germline values: CDR1 MNHNS, CDR2 SASEGT. With 3 bases removed from V and 0 bases from J, the gap between germline ends came to 6 bases.